These 5 T cell receptor beta chains were sequenced from one sample in a study of OX40 agonist ivuxolimab in advanced cancers. Libraries were made using the immunoSEQ multiplex PCR assay. TCRdb took this table from immuneACCESS and kept in-frame rearrangements with V and J called. Such tables lack part of the clones; where checked against another copy, unresolved V genes explain under half of the gap, and the rest is unexplained. This sample comprises around 74,000 clones, about nine tenths of them detected only once. Together, the top ten hold approximately 0.5% of the sample. The sequencing used CD4+ or CD8+ T cells sorted from blood, collected in a trial of the OX40 agonist ivuxolimab. These receptors were collected from an adult with an advanced solid tumor such as melanoma, head and neck, liver or kidney cancer.

The V and J genes are TRBV29-1 and TRBJ2-2, with 8 bases aligning to TRBD1. With 7 bases clipped from V and 5 bases from J, the junction kept 9 bases outside the gene matches. This CDR3 region has 14 residues. CDR1 is SQVTM and CDR2 is ANQGSEA in the germline V gene. CDR3 sequence: CSAVTGGRTGELFF. CDR3 DNA sequence: TGCAGCGCCGTCACAGGGGGAAGGACCGGGGAGCTGTTTTTT.

The chain links TRBV10-3 to TRBJ2-5, with D tentatively TRBD1 (8 bases). CDR1 and CDR2 from the germline V gene are ENHRY and SYGVKD. Trimming cost V 6 bases and J 4 bases, with 18 bases left between them. CDR3 length: 15 amino acids. The CDR3, as DNA: TGTGCCATCAGAGAATCACAGGGGGGGGGAGAGACCCAGTACTTC. Translation: CAIRESQGGGETQYF.

V usage is TRBV2 and J usage is TRBJ1-1; 7 positions match TRBD1. The junction had 13 bases not matched to a gene; V was cut back by 9 bases and J by 3 bases. The CDR3 consists of 15 residues. In germline, CDR1 is SNHLY, CDR2 FYNNEI. This chain's CDR3 is CASIKLQGPDTEAFF. The CDR3 DNA sequence: TGTGCCAGTATAAAATTACAGGGGCCGGACACTGAAGCTTTCTTT.

Here the CDR3 reads CASSLMANTDTQYF. CDR3 sequence (DNA): TGTGCCAGCAGCTTAATGGCCAACACAGATACGCAGTATTTT. The chain joins TRBV11-3 to TRBJ2-3; D is unclear. The germline gives CDR1 SGHNT, CDR2 YENEEA. CDR3 size: 14 residues. V lost 2 bases, J lost 2 bases, and 8 bases lay in between.

The V and J genes are TRBV29-1 and TRBJ2-3, with 10 nucleotides matching TRBD2. The CDR3 is 18 amino acids. Germline values: CDR1 SQVTM, CDR2 ANQGSEA. Germline trimming cut 4 bases from V and 5 bases from J; bases unmatched to any gene: 18. The DNA of the CDR3 is TGCAGCGTTGCAGACGGGACTAGCGAAAGCGGGAGCCAAGATACGCAGTATTTT. It yields the protein CSVADGTSESGSQDTQYF.